These 23 T cell receptor beta chains originate from one sample sequenced in a study of vaccination and CD4 T cells after COVID-19. This sample's treatment: roughly 11-day PBMC culture with coronavirus spike peptide pools or control peptides (ViraFEST assay). The study sequenced cultured CD4+ T cell DNA using the Oncomine TCR Beta short-read assay. TCRdb fed the PCR reads into MiXCR, producing one record per CDR3 protein. This sample has more than 20,000 distinct CDR3 sequences, with approximately 48% found just once. No antigen has been identified for these receptors. Source material: CD4+ T cells from blood, cultured in vitro. Receptors originate from a human donor who had recovered from COVID-19.

This clonotype showed up just a few times. The genes are TRBV6-5 and TRBJ1-5; no reliable D call. The V end was cut by 1 base, the J end by 5 bases, with 6 bases between. Germline values: CDR1 MNHEY, CDR2 SVGAGI. CDR3 length: 13 residues. CDR3 coding DNA: TGTGCCAGCAGTTACTTGGGCGATCAGCCCCAGCATTTT. It encodes CASSYLGDQPQHF.

The chain has TRBV15 and TRBJ2-1; 11 nucleotides line up with TRBD2. CDR3 length: 18 residues. CDR1 and CDR2 from the germline V gene are LNHNV and YYDKDF (reference sequence). Unmatched junction bases numbered 7, after V lost 3 bases and J lost 0 bases. The chain's CDR3 is CATSSSGTSGSSYNEQFF. CDR3 nucleotide sequence: TGTGCCACCAGCAGCTCCGGGACTAGCGGAAGCTCCTACAATGAGCAGTTCTTC.

This clonotype has more than one count but fewer than ten. The chain uses TRBV7-2 and TRBJ2-5; 7 nucleotides match TRBD2. The CDR3 is made up of 13 amino acids. The V segment lost 5 bases and the J segment 5 bases; nucleotides outside the gene matches: 5. The germline V gene encodes CDR1 SGHTA and CDR2 FQGNSA. The CDR3: CASSGGVLETQYF. In DNA, the CDR3 is TGTGCCAGCAGCGGGGGGGTGTTGGAGACCCAGTACTTC.

This clonotype appeared a single time. A read error may produce the germline difference seen at one junction end. The rearrangement joins TRBV12-3 or TRBV12-4 to TRBJ2-7; tentatively, D is TRBD2 (7 bases). CDR3 length: 15 amino acids. CDR3: CASSRGAGDPYEQYF. CDR3 DNA: TGTGCCAGCAGTCGGGGGGCCGGGGACCCCTACGAGCAATACTTC.

The chain employs TRBV20-1 and TRBJ2-3, with TRBD2 identical over 10 bases. V lost 6 bases, J lost 0 bases, and 3 bases stayed unmatched. Per the germline V gene, CDR1 is DFQATT and CDR2 is SNEGSKA (reference sequence). The CDR3 runs to 14 residues. As DNA, the CDR3 is TGCAGTGCGGAGACTAGCGGGAGCACAGATACGCAGTATTTT. This gives the protein CSAETSGSTDTQYF.

This chain connects TRBV12-3 or TRBV12-4 to TRBJ1-1; D might be TRBD1 (5 bases). V lost 1 base, J lost 5 bases, and 14 bases lay in between. The CDR3 extends over 15 amino acids. The CDR3 region is CASSLGQGRMTEAFF. The CDR3 region has the DNA TGTGCCAGCAGTTTAGGTCAGGGAAGAATGACTGAAGCTTTCTTT.

This clonotype was counted a single time. The rearrangement joins TRBV7-9 to TRBJ2-7; TRBD2 might be the D (6 bases). The CDR3 extends over 15 amino acids. Trimming took 0 bases from V and 2 from J, leaving 11 bases between them. Per germline, CDR1 SEHNR and CDR2 FQNEAQ (reference sequence). The CDR3 nucleotides are TGTGCCAGCAGCTTAGCTGCGGGACGGACCTACGAGCAGTACTTC. It is translated as CASSLAAGRTYEQYF.

Within the sample, this clonotype is medium-sized. V is TRBV6-1 and J is TRBJ1-2, with D possibly matching TRBD1 (5 bases). Germline-derived CDR1 and CDR2 are MNHNS and SASEGT. The CDR3 totals 15 residues. The V end lost 1 base, the J end lost 1 base, and 10 bases lay between the germline ends. CDR3: CASSEGGGGNYGYTF. The CDR3 nucleotides read TGTGCCAGCAGTGAAGGTGGGGGAGGTAACTATGGCTACACCTTC.

The rearrangement uses TRBV6-2 or TRBV6-3 and TRBJ2-7; D tentatively fits TRBD1 or TRBD2 (5 bases each). The length of the CDR3 is 13 residues. Germline CDR1 and CDR2: MNHEY and SVGEGT. V was cut by 5 bases and J by 3 bases, with 11 bases left in between. The CDR3 sequence is CASSLRDRYEQYF. The DNA for the CDR3 is TGTGCCAGCAGTCTACGGGACCGCTACGAGCAGTACTTC.

This clonotype was detected only a few times. The chain combines TRBV7-2 with TRBJ2-1; the match to TRBD1 covers 8 bases. The junction had 4 bases not matched to a gene; V was cut back by 6 bases and J by 3 bases. The CDR3 runs 14 residues. CDR1 and CDR2 from the germline V gene are SGHTA and FQGNSA. The CDR3 spells CASSRDRGYNEQFF. The DNA for the CDR3 is TGTGCCAGCAGTCGCGACAGGGGCTACAATGAGCAGTTCTTC.

Only a few counts were recorded for this clonotype. V is TRBV6-1 and J is TRBJ1-6; D gene ambiguous. The V gene's germline CDR1 is MNHNS and CDR2 SASEGT. This CDR3 is 17 amino acids long. V shed 7 bases and J shed 6 bases, with 22 bases lying between them. This chain's CDR3 is CASTPSRRRALNSPLHF. CDR3 nucleotide sequence: TGTGCCAGCACCCCGAGTCGCAGAAGGGCCCTTAATTCACCCCTCCACTTT.

This clonotype was seen a few times. J is TRBJ1-6 and V is TRBV20-1; tentatively, D is TRBD1 (5 bases). Trimming pared 3 bases from V and 7 bases from J, leaving 19 bases between. Germline V gene lookup returns CDR1 DFQATT and CDR2 SNEGSKA (reference sequence). The CDR3 runs 16 residues. CDR3 nucleotides: TGCAGTGCTAGCCAAGCCCAGGGACTAATGAATTCACCCCTCCACTTT. Protein: CSASQAQGLMNSPLHF.

This clonotype was counted a few times. The chain has TRBV20-1 and TRBJ2-2, with 13 bases lining up with TRBD2. Germline V lookup: CDR1 DFQATT, CDR2 SNEGSKA (reference sequence). The J segment lost 2 bases and the V segment lost 6 bases, leaving 6 bases of the junction unmatched. CDR3 length: 16 amino acids. CDR3: CSAHGLAGENTGELFF. CDR3 nucleotide sequence: TGCAGTGCCCACGGACTAGCGGGAGAAAACACCGGGGAGCTGTTTTTT.

The CDR3 DNA is TGTGCCAGCGGGGGACAGGGTACTGGGGCCAACGTCCTGACTTTC. Translated, it gives CASGGQGTGANVLTF. V is TRBV2 and J is TRBJ2-6; TRBD1 matches at 9 bases. Trimming at V came to 8 bases and at J to 2 bases, leaving 4 bases not matched to a gene. The CDR3 is 15 amino acids. Germline V lookup: CDR1 SNHLY, CDR2 FYNNEI.

The chain recombines TRBV5-8 with TRBJ2-7, with D unclear. The V gene's germline CDR1 is SGHTS and CDR2 YDEGEE. V lost 9 bases and J lost 0, with 13 bases in between. There are 13 residues in the CDR3. The CDR3 protein is CATQPGYSYEQYF. CDR3 coding DNA: TGTGCCACCCAGCCCGGCTACTCCTACGAGCAGTACTTC.

The rearrangement links TRBV20-1 to TRBJ2-5, with D maybe TRBD2 (5 bases). In germline, CDR1 is DFQATT, CDR2 SNEGSKA (reference sequence). The V and J ends lost 1 base and 5 bases respectively, with 14 bases between them. The CDR3 is 14 residues long. CDR3 region: CSARVPATGETQYF. The CDR3 nucleotides read TGCAGTGCTAGAGTGCCCGCGACGGGGGAGACCCAGTACTTC.

The table lists this clonotype with a few counts. The chain joins TRBV7-3 to TRBJ2-2, with D tentatively TRBD1 or TRBD2 (5 bases each). Germline V CDR1 and CDR2: SGHTA, FQGTGA. The CDR3 is 14 residues long. The V end was cut by 4 bases, the J end by 3 bases, with 9 bases between. As DNA, the CDR3 is TGTGCCAGCAGCTGGGGGAGTGACACCGGGGAGCTGTTTTTT. Its protein is CASSWGSDTGELFF.

This clonotype was found a few times. The V and J genes are TRBV30 and TRBJ1-2; possibly TRBD1 for D (5 bases). CDR1 is GTSNPN and CDR2 is SVGIG in the germline V gene (reference sequence). The CDR3 spans 13 residues. Trimming took 3 bases from V and 8 from J, leaving 16 bases between them. The CDR3 sequence: CAWRVGGYGGYTF. The CDR3 nucleotides read TGTGCCTGGAGGGTGGGGGGGTATGGCGGCTACACCTTC.

The CDR3 DNA is TGTGCCAGCAGAGCCGACCGTGAGGGCACTGAAGCTTTCTTT. Encoded protein: CASRADREGTEAFF. J is TRBJ1-1 and V is TRBV6-1; no definite D call. Germline values: CDR1 MNHNS, CDR2 SASEGT. Trimming left V 6 bases short and J 4 bases short, with 15 bases between. The CDR3 runs to 14 residues.

This clonotype showed up just a few times. The J gene is TRBJ2-7, the V gene TRBV11-2; the D is unclear. Trimming took 5 bases from V and 3 from J, leaving 8 bases between them. From germline, CDR1 is SGHAT and CDR2 FQNNGV. The CDR3 length is 12 residues. Here the CDR3 reads CASSPTGYEQYF. The CDR3, as DNA: TGTGCCAGCAGCCCGACCGGCTACGAGCAGTACTTC.

The chain uses TRBV11-2 and TRBJ1-6; no clear D. This CDR3 spans 15 amino acids. Trimming removed 5 bases at V and 7 bases at J, with 15 bases between. CDR1 and CDR2 from the germline V gene are SGHAT and FQNNGV. The CDR3: CASSGLRAENSPLHF. Here the CDR3 DNA reads TGTGCCAGCAGCGGATTGCGGGCGGAGAATTCACCCCTCCACTTT.

The chain employs TRBV4-1 and TRBJ2-4, with TRBD2 matching 12 bases. Looked up from germline, CDR1 is MGHRA and CDR2 is YSYEKL. This CDR3 comprises 15 residues. V trimming: 3 bases; J trimming: 12 bases; junction bases outside the gene matches: 9. The CDR3 bases are TGCGCCAGCAGCCACGACCACACTAGCGGGGGGACTCAGTACTTC. It yields the protein CASSHDHTSGGTQYF.

The V gene is TRBV15, the J gene TRBJ2-3; the D is unclear. The germline V gene has CDR1 LNHNV and CDR2 YYDKDF (reference sequence). The CDR3 covers 13 residues. V lost 2 bases and J 7 bases, leaving 10 bases between the germline ends. Here the CDR3 DNA reads TGTGCCACCAGCAGAAGGCTAACGAATACGCAGTATTTT. It is translated as CATSRRLTNTQYF. Full variable domain (remainder filled in from reference TRBV15 and TRBJ2-3): DAMVIQNPRYQVTQFGKPVTLSCSQTLNHNVMYWYQQKSSQAPKLLFHYYDKDFNNEADTPDNFQSRRPNTSFCFLDIRSPGLGDTAMYLCATSRRLTNTQYFGPGTRLTVL.